The present T cell receptor (beta chain) was sequenced within a study of blood T cell repertoires in COVID-19. Study in general: The study drew acute and convalescent COVID-19 samples from the United States, Italy and Spain.

Clones were sequenced by immunoSEQ multiplex PCR, and TCRdb holds only the in-frame ones, with some missing. The repertoire has about 230,000 clones, approximately 88% of them found once; the top ten carry 2.5%. The germline gives CDR1 LGHDT, CDR2 YNNKEL (reference sequence). Trimming took 0 bases from V and 2 from J, leaving 14 bases between them. This CDR3 has 17 residues. Participants' reported clinical history set cohort assignment. Sequenced sample: PBMCs or T cells enriched from blood (not recorded which). This TCR was sampled from a woman aged 40 to 49 with acute COVID-19. The V and J genes are TRBV3-1 (or the pseudogene TRBV3-2) and TRBJ2-1; possible D gene TRBD1, 5 bases. The chain's CDR3 is CASSQEGRPSPYNEQFF. The CDR3 DNA sequence: TGTGCCAGCAGCCAAGAGGGGCGCCCCAGCCCCTACAATGAGCAGTTCTTC.